This T cell receptor beta chain was sequenced during a study of T-cell reconstitution after alpha-beta-depleted transplantation in children. Library preparation (for TCRbeta) was performed with unique molecular identifiers. TCRdb analysed the PCR reads with MiXCR anew, one entry per CDR3 protein. This table holds approximately 400,000 distinct CDR3 sequences, roughly a tenth found once. The CDR3 totals 14 residues. V lost 6 bases to trimming and J lost 4 bases; unmatched junction nucleotides: 4. The starting material was PBMCs from the stem cell graft donor, obtained from the stem cell graft. This TCR came from a human donor who donated a stem cell graft to a child with acute myeloid leukemia. The chain uses TRBV12-3 or TRBV12-4 and TRBJ1-3, with TRBD1 identical over 9 bases. CDR3 DNA sequence: TGTGCCAGCAGGAGGACAGGGGCGGGAAACACCATATATTTT. Amino acid sequence: CASRRTGAGNTIYF.